This T cell receptor (beta chain) was profiled in a study of blood T cell repertoires in COVID-19. TCRdb keeps only in-frame clones here, not all; method: immunoSEQ multiplex PCR. The data hold 15,000 to 20,000 clones, with roughly 86% observed a single time. The CDR3 runs 18 residues. V was pared by 4 bases and J by 4 bases, with 10 bases of the junction left unmatched. The V gene's germline CDR1 is SGHRS and CDR2 YFSETQ. This TCR derives from a man between 65 and 79 years old with acute or convalescent COVID-19. The V and J genes are TRBV5-1 and TRBJ2-5, with 16 bases fitting TRBD2. The material sequenced was peripheral blood. The chain's CDR3 is CASSPGTSGRVGAETQYF. The DNA of the CDR3 is TGCGCCAGCAGCCCAGGGACTAGCGGGAGGGTGGGCGCAGAGACCCAGTACTTC.